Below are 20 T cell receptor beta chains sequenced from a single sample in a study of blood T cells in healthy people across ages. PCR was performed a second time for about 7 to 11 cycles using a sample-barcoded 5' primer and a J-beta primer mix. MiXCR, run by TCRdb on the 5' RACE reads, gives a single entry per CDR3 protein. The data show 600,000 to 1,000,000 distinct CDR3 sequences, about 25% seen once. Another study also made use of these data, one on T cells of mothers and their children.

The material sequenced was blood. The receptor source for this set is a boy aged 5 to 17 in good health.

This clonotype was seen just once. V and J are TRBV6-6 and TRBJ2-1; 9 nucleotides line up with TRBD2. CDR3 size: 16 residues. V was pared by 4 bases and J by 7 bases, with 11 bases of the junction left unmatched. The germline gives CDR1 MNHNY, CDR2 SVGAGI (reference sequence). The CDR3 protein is CASSSGWRGGRNEQFF. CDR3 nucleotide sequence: TGTGCCAGCAGTTCGGGTTGGCGGGGGGGCCGAAATGAGCAGTTCTTC.

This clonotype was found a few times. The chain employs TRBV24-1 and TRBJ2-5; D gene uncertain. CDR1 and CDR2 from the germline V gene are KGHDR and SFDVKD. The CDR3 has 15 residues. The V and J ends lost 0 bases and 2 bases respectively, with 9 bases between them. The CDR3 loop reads CATSDLEGKQETQYF. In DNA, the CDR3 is TGTGCCACCAGTGATTTGGAAGGGAAGCAAGAGACCCAGTACTTC.

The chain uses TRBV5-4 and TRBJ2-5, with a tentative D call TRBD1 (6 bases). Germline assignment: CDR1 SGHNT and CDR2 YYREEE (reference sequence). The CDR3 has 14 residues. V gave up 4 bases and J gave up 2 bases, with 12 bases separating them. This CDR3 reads CASSRRDIQETQYF. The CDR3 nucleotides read TGTGCCAGCAGCCGTCGGGACATTCAAGAGACCCAGTACTTC.

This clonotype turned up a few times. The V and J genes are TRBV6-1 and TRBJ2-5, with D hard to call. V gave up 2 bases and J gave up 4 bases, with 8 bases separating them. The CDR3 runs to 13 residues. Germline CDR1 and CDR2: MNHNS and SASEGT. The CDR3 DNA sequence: TGTGCCAGCAGTGAACCTGGAAGAGAGACCCAGTACTTC. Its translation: CASSEPGRETQYF.

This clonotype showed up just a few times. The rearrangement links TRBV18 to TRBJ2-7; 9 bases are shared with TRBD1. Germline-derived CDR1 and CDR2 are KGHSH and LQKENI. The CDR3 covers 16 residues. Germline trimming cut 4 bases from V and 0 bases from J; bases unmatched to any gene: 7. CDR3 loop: CASSLGRDRASYEQYF. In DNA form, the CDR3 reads TGTGCCAGCTCACTAGGCAGGGACAGGGCCTCCTACGAGCAGTACTTC.

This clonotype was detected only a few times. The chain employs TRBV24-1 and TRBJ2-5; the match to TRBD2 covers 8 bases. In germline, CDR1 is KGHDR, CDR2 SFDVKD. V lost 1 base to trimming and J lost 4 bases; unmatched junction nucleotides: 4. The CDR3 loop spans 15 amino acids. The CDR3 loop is CATSDFGLAGETQYF. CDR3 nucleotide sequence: TGTGCCACCAGTGATTTCGGACTAGCCGGAGAGACCCAGTACTTC.

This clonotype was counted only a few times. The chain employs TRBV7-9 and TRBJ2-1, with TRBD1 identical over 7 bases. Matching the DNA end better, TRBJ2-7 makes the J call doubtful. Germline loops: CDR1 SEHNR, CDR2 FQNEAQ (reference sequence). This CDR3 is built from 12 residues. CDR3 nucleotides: TGTGCCAGCAGATCTACAGGGGACGAGCAGTACTTC. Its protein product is CASRSTGDEQYF.

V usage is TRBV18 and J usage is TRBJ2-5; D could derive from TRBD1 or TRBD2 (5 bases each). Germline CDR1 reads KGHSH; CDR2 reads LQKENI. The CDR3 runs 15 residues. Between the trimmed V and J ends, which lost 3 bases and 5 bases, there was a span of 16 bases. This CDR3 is CASSPPGGPGETQYF. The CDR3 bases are TGTGCCAGCTCACCGCCCGGCGGGCCAGGGGAGACCCAGTACTTC.

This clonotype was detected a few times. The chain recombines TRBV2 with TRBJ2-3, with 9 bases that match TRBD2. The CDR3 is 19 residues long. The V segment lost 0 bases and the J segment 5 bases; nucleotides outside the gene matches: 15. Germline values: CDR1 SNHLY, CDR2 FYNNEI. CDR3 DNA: TGTGCCAGCAGTGAAGCGCTTTGGTGGGACACGACTAGCGGAGATACGCAGTATTTT. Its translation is CASSEALWWDTTSGDTQYF.

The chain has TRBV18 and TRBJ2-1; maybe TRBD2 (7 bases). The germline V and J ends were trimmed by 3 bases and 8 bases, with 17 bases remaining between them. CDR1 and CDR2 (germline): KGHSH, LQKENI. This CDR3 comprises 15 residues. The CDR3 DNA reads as TGTGCCAGCTCACCCCAGAGGGGGGGCTTGGATGAGCAGTTCTTC. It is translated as CASSPQRGGLDEQFF.

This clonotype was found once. CDR3 bases: TGTGCCAGCAGCGCTCCGGGACAGGGACCGAGCTCCTATAATTCACCCCTCCACTTT. This translates into CASSAPGQGPSSYNSPLHF. The gene calls are TRBV6-1 and TRBJ1-6; 9 positions match TRBD1. From germline, CDR1 is MNHNS and CDR2 SASEGT. The CDR3 loop spans 19 amino acids. After removal of 6 bases from V and 0 bases from J, the junction contained 12 bases not matched to a gene.

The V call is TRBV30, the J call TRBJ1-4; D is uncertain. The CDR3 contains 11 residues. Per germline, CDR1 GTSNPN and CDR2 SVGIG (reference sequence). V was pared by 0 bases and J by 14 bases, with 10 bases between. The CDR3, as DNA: TGTGCCTGGAGTGTGAGGAAGTCTCTGTTTTTT. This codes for CAWSVRKSLFF.

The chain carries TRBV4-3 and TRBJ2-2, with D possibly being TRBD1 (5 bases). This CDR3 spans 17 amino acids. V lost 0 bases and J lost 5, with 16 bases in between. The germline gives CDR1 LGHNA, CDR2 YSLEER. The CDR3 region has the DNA TGCGCCAGCAGCCAAGATGTTCCGCCAGGGAAAACCGGGGAGCTGTTTTTT. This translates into CASSQDVPPGKTGELFF.

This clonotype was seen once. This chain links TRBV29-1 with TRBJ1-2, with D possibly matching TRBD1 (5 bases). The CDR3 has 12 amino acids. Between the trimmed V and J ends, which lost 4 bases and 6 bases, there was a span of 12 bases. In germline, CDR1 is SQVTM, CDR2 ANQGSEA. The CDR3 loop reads CSVVRTTDGYTF. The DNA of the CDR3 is TGCAGCGTTGTCAGGACAACTGATGGCTACACCTTC. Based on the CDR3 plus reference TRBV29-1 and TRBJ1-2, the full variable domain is SAVISQKPSRDICQRGTSLTIQCQVDSQVTMMFWYRQQPGQSLTLIATANQGSEATYESGFVIDKFPISRPNLTFSTLTVSNMSPEDSSIYLCSVVRTTDGYTFGSGTRLTVV.

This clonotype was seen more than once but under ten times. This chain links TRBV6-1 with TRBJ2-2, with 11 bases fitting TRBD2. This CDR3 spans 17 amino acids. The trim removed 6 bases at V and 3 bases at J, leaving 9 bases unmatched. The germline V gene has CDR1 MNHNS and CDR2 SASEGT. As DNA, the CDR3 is TGTGCCAGCAGGGCTGCGGGACTAGCGGATCACACCGGGGAGCTGTTTTTT. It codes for CASRAAGLADHTGELFF.

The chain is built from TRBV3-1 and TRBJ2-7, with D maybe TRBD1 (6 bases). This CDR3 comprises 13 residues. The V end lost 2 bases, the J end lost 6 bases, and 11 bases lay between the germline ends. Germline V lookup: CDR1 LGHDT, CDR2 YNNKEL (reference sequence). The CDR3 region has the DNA TGTGCCAGCAGCCAACCAGGGGATGGCGAGCAGTACTTC. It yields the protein CASSQPGDGEQYF.

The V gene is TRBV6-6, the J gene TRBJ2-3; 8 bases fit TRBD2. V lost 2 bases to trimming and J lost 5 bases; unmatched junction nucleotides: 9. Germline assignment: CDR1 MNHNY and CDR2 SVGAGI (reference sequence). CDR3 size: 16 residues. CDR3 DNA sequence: TGTGCCAGCAGTTACCGGGGTAGCGGGAACCAAGATACGCAGTATTTT. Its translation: CASSYRGSGNQDTQYF.

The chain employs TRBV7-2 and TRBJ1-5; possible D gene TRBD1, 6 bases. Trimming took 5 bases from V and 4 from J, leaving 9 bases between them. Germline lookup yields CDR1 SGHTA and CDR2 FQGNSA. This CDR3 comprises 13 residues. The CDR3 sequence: CASSVTGNQPQHF. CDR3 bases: TGTGCCAGCAGCGTTACAGGGAATCAGCCCCAGCATTTT.

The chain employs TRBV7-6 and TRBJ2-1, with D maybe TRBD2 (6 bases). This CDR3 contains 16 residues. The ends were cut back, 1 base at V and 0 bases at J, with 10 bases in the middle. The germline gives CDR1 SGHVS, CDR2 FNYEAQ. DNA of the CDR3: TGTGCCAGCAGCTTAGGGGCGGGAACCTCCTACAATGAGCAGTTCTTC. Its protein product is CASSLGAGTSYNEQFF.

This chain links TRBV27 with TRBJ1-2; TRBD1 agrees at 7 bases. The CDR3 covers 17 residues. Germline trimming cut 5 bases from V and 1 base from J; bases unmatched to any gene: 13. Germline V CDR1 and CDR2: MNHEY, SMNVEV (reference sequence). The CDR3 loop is CASSPTWDSISNYGYTF. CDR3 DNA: TGTGCCAGCAGTCCAACTTGGGACAGTATAAGTAACTATGGCTACACCTTC.